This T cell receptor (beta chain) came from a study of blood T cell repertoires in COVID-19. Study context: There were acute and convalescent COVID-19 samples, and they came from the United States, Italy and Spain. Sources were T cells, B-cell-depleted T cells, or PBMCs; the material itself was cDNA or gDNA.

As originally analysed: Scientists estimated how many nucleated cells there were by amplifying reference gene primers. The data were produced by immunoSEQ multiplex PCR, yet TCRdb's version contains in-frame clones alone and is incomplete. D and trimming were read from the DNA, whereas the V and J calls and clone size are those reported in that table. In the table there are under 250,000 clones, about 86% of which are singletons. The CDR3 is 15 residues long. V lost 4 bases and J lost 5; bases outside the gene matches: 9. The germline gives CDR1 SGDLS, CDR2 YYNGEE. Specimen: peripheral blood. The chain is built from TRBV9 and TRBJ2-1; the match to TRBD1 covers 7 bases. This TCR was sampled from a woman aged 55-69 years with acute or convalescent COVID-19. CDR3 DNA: TGTGCCAGCAGCTCAACAGGGGATCCGAACAATGAGCAGTTCTTC. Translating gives CASSSTGDPNNEQFF.